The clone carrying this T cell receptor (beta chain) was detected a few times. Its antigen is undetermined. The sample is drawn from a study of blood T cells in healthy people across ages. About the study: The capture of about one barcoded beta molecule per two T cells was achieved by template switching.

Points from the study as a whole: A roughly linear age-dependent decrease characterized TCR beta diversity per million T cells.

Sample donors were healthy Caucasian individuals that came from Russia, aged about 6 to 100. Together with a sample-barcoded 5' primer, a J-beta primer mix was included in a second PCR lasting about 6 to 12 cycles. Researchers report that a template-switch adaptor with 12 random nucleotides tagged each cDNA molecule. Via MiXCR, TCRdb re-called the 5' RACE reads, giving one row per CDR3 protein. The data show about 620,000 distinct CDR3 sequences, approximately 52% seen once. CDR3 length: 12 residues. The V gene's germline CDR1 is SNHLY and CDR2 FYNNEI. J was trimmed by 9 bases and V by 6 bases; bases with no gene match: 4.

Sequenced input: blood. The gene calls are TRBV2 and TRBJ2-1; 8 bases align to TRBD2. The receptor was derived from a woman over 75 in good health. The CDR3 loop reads CASRREEGEQFF. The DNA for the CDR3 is TGTGCCAGCAGGCGGGAGGAGGGTGAGCAGTTCTTC.